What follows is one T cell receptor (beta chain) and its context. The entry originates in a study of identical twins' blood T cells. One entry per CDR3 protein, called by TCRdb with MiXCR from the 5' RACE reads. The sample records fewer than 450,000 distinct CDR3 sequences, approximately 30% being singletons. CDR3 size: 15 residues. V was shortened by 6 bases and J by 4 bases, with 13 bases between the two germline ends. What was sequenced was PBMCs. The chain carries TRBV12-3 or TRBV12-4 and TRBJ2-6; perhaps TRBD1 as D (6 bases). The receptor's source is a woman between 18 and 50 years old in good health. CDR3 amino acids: CASSLGQTGANVLTF. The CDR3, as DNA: TGTGCCAGCAGCCTCGGACAGACCGGGGCCAACGTCCTGACTTTC.